One T cell receptor (beta chain) is described in this entry. Antigen: not known. The sample belongs to a study of shared clonotypes between healthy human individuals. On ten immunoSEQ deep assay plates, unsorted PBMC DNA was sequenced. Repertoires were generated with immunoSEQ multiplex PCR, while TCRdb's copy carries only in-frame clones and drops some. Altogether about 530,000 clones are present, roughly 79% being singletons, with the ten largest covering approximately 12%. Findings and limits, study-wide: Measured sharing among donors was expected to vary with sequencing depth.

Germline trimming cut 5 bases from V and 7 bases from J; bases unmatched to any gene: 8. CDR1 and CDR2 (germline): SEHNR, FQNEAQ (reference sequence). The CDR3 has 16 amino acids. The J gene is TRBJ2-1, the V gene TRBV7-9; the match to TRBD2 covers 13 bases. The clonotype was recovered from a woman aged 40 to 50 in good health. Some clones in this sample may be carry-over from other donors' samples. Sequenced input: PBMCs. CDR3 loop: CASSPRGLAGYNEQFF. Written as DNA, the CDR3 is TGTGCCAGCAGCCCCCGGGGACTAGCGGGGTATAATGAGCAGTTCTTC.